The 9 T cell receptor beta chains below were found in one sample sequenced in a study of cytomegalovirus exposure and HLA in healthy donors. With 60 Vbeta and 13 Jbeta primers, the PCR was carried out. Assay used: immunoSEQ multiplex PCR; TCRdb lists only in-frame clones, some missing. In the table there are approximately 140,000 clones, around 79% of which are singletons. The sequenced sample was PBMCs. These receptors originate from a human donor in good health.

The chain links TRBV28 to TRBJ1-4; the D is unclear. With 3 bases removed from V and 9 bases from J, the gap between germline ends came to 8 bases. The germline gives CDR1 MDHEN, CDR2 SYDVKM. This CDR3 has 12 amino acids. The CDR3 nucleotides read TGTGCCAGCAGTTTGCCTTCTAAAAAACTGTTTTTT. This codes for CASSLPSKKLFF.

The gene calls are TRBV6-5 and TRBJ2-1, with D hard to call. The CDR3 spans 13 residues. Germline values: CDR1 MNHEY, CDR2 SVGAGI. Trimming cost V 6 bases and J 5 bases, with 11 bases left between them. CDR3 in amino acids: CASSTVLDNEQFF. The CDR3 DNA is TGTGCCAGCAGCACGGTACTGGACAATGAGCAGTTCTTC.

This clone was found once. At one of its ends the junction is not consistent with the germline gene, which may arise from a read error. The chain has TRBV2 and TRBJ2-2; D is unresolved. The CDR3 extends over 13 amino acids. Looked up from germline, CDR1 is SNHLY and CDR2 is FYNNEI. CDR3 amino acids: CASSEQNPGELFF. DNA for the CDR3: TGTGCCAGCAGTGAACAGAACCCCGGGGAGCTGTTTTTT.

Concerning this clone itself: One end of the junction fails to match germline, which may point to a read error. Here the CDR3 reads CASSFGRGEGYPF. The CDR3 nucleotides are TGTGCCAGCAGCTTTGGTCGAGGAGAGGGCTACCCCTTC. This chain uses TRBV7-9 with TRBJ1-2; D uncertain. CDR3 size: 13 residues. Germline V CDR1 and CDR2: SEHNR, FQNEAQ (reference sequence).

This clone appeared a few times. This sequence joins TRBV10-2 and TRBJ2-3, with 7 bases lining up with TRBD2. The V gene's germline CDR1 is WSHSY and CDR2 SAAADI. This CDR3 is built from 15 residues. The ends lost 3 bases at V and 2 bases at J; junction bases unmatched: 5. CDR3 region: CASSDGGGPTDTQYF. The CDR3 DNA sequence: TGCGCCAGCAGTGACGGCGGGGGACCCACAGATACGCAGTATTTT.

V is TRBV5-4 and J is TRBJ2-3; 12 nucleotides line up with TRBD1. V shed 0 bases, J shed 2 bases, and the junction held 1 base outside the gene matches. Germline V gives CDR1 SGHNT, CDR2 YYREEE (reference sequence). The CDR3 length is 16 residues. CDR3 loop: CASSLGDRGPTDTQYF. The CDR3 DNA reads as TGTGCCAGCAGCTTGGGGGACAGGGGGCCCACAGATACGCAGTATTTT.

V is TRBV7-2 and J is TRBJ1-1; 8 bases match TRBD1. CDR1 SGHTA and CDR2 FQGNSA come from the germline V gene. V trimming: 5 bases; J trimming: 4 bases; junction bases outside the gene matches: 9. This CDR3 region has 15 residues. The DNA of the CDR3 is TGTGCCAGCAGCCGGGACAGGAACGAAATCACTGAAGCTTTCTTT. Amino acids: CASSRDRNEITEAFF.

Points on this clone: Sequence at one end of the junction differs from germline and may be a read error. V is TRBV6-5 and J is TRBJ2-1, with a possible D match to TRBD2 (6 bases). The CDR3 runs to 14 residues. Germline CDR1 MNHEY, CDR2 SVGAGI. CDR3 sequence: CASSYGAVSGGWLF. The CDR3 DNA reads TGTGCCAGCAGTTACGGGGCTGTGTCCGGGGGTTGGCTCTTC.

This rearrangement joins TRBV27 to TRBJ2-7; tentatively, D is TRBD2 (6 bases). The V end lost 5 bases, the J end lost 2 bases, and 16 bases lay between the germline ends. The CDR3 contains 15 residues. Germline CDR1 is MNHEY and CDR2 is SMNVEV (reference sequence). CDR3 in amino acids: CASSPNEGGTYEQYF. CDR3 sequence (DNA): TGTGCCAGCAGTCCTAACGAGGGCGGGACCTACGAGCAGTACTTC.